This TCR beta chain was sequenced in a study of cytomegalovirus exposure and HLA in healthy donors. Findings of the study overall: The study labeled about 160 TCR beta chains cytomegalovirus-associated. Through in vitro validation, three CMV-associated chains were shown to be specific for CMV antigens.

In the PCR, 60 Vbeta and 13 Jbeta primers were used. Profiled with immunoSEQ multiplex PCR; TCRdb holds only in-frame clones, not every one. This repertoire includes around 200,000 clones. In regard to this clone: Its antigen is as yet unknown.

With 4 bases removed from V and 8 bases from J, the gap between germline ends came to 12 bases. This CDR3 is 12 amino acids long. The V gene's germline CDR1 is SGHTS and CDR2 YDEGEE. The sequencing input was PBMCs. The receptor's source is a girl aged 2 to 10 in good health and CMV-seropositive. This chain connects TRBV5-8 to TRBJ1-1; D is possibly TRBD1 (5 bases). CDR3 residues: CASSLRVSEAFF. The CDR3 DNA reads TGTGCCAGCAGCCTCAGGGTCTCCGAAGCTTTCTTT.